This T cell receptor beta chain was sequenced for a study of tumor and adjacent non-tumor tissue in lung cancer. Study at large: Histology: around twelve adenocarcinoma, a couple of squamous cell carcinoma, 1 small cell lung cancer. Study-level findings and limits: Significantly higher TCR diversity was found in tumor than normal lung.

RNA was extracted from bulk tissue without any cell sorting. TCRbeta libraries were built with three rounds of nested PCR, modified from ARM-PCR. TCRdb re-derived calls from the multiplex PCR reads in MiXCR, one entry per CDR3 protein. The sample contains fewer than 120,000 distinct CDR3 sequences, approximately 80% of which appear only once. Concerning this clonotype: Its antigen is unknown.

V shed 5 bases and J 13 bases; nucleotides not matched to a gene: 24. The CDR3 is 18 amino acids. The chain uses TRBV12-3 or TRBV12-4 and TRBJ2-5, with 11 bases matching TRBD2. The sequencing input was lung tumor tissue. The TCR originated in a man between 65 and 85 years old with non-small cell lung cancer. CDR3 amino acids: CASSPDLAGGRGLQSLYF. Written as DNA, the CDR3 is TGTGCCAGCAGTCCCGATCTAGCGGGAGGCCGGGGGTTACAGAGCCTGTACTTC.